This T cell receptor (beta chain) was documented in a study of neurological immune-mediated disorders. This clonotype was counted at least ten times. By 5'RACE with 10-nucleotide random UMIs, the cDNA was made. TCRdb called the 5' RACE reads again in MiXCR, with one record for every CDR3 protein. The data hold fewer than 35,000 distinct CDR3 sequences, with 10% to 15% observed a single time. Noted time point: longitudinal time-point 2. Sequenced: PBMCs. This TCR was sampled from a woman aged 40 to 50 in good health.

The DNA for the CDR3 is TGTGCCAGCAGCCGGAATACAGGGCGCGCTGAAGCTTTCTTT. As protein: CASSRNTGRAEAFF. The chain links TRBV14 to TRBJ1-1; TRBD1 is a possible D gene (6 bases). Germline CDR1 reads SGHDN; CDR2 reads FVKESK. Trimming took off 4 bases at V and 6 bases at J, with 15 bases between the two ends. The CDR3 length is 14 residues.